This TCR beta chain was captured by sequencing in a study of blood T cell repertoires in COVID-19. Generated by immunoSEQ multiplex PCR, the TCRdb table keeps only in-frame clones and is missing some. Of 220,000 or so clones detected, over 75% appear once; the ten largest clones hold approximately 3.4%. The J segment lost 0 bases and the V segment lost 5 bases, leaving 12 bases of the junction unmatched. The CDR3 covers 17 residues. CDR1 KGHDR and CDR2 SFDVKD come from the germline V gene. The sequence came from a woman between 18 and 29 years old in a cohort exposed to, infected with or recovered from COVID-19 (not recorded which). The chain joins TRBV24-1 to TRBJ2-7, with 7 bases matching TRBD1. The specimen was PBMCs or T cells enriched from blood (not recorded which). The CDR3 DNA sequence: TGTGCCACCAGTGCTAAAGGGGGCACGGGGAGCTCCTACGAGCAGTACTTC. Encoded protein: CATSAKGGTGSSYEQYF.